This paragraph reports one T cell receptor beta chain. The CDR3 length is 14 residues. Trimming removed 0 bases from V and 5 bases from J, with 7 bases in between. Germline V gene data show CDR1 as LGHNA and CDR2 as YSLEER. This entry comes from a study of T cell responses to AZD1222 COVID-19 vaccine. Sequenced by immunoSEQ multiplex PCR; TCRdb stores in-frame clones only, minus some. The sample yields about 180,000 clones, around 90% seen once. The clonotype originates from an adult in good health. V is TRBV4-3 and J is TRBJ1-4; the D is unclear. The sequencing here drew on peripheral blood, taken on day 0 of AZD1222 vaccination. The CDR3 here is CASSQDRANEKLFF. The CDR3 DNA reads as TGCGCCAGCAGCCAAGACAGAGCGAATGAAAAACTGTTTTTT.